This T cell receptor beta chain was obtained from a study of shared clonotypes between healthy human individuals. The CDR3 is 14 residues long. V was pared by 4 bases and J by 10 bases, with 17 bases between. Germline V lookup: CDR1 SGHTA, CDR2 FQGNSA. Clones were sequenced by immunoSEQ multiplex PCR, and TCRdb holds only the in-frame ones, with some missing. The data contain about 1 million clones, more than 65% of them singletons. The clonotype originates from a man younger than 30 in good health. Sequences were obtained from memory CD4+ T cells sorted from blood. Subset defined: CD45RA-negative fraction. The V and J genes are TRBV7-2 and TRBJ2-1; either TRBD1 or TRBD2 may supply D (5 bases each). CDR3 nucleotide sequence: TGTGCCAGCAGCTGGACCCAGGGACCCGAAGAGCAGTTCTTC. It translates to CASSWTQGPEEQFF.